One and the same sample provided the 9 T cell receptor beta chains below, sequenced in a study of T cell repertoires in cytomegalovirus infection. One entry per CDR3 protein, called by TCRdb with MiXCR from the reads. The sample lists 150,000 to 200,000 distinct CDR3 sequences; 13% to 15% were seen once. Sequencing was done on a sample of PBMCs. The receptors shown here come from a human donor in good health (CMV status not recorded). Some clones in this sample may be carry-over from other donors' samples.

The chain has TRBV27 and TRBJ2-5, with 10 bases that match TRBD2. This CDR3 is 17 amino acids long. CDR1 is MNHEY and CDR2 is SMNVEV in the germline V gene (reference sequence). After removal of 10 bases from V and 1 base from J, the junction contained 15 bases not matched to a gene. In nucleotides, the CDR3 is TGTGCCACCCAAATGTACCCCAGCGGGGGGGCCCAAGAGACCCAGTACTTC. As protein: CATQMYPSGGAQETQYF.

The CDR3 region is CASSLGAGDENSQYF. The CDR3 DNA reads TGCGCCAGCAGCTTGGGAGCGGGGGACGAAAATTCGCAGTATTTT. The rearrangement uses TRBV5-1 and TRBJ2-3; 8 positions match TRBD2. Germline CDR1 and CDR2: SGHRS and YFSETQ. The CDR3 is 15 residues long. V shed 0 bases, J shed 10 bases, and the junction held 10 bases outside the gene matches.

This clonotype has at least ten counts. The genes are TRBV7-2 and TRBJ1-1; D ambiguous. From germline, CDR1 is SGHTA and CDR2 FQGNSA. Deletions cut 5 bases from V and 3 bases from J, with 4 bases between. The length of the CDR3 is 11 residues. Here the CDR3 DNA reads TGTGCCAGCAGCGCCTACACTGAAGCTTTCTTT. Translating gives CASSAYTEAFF.

The table lists this clonotype with a few counts. The chain is built from TRBV6-5 and TRBJ1-2; no definite D call. Per the germline V gene, CDR1 is MNHEY and CDR2 is SVGAGI. The V end lost 0 bases, the J end lost 8 bases, and 16 bases lay between the germline ends. The CDR3 is made up of 15 amino acids. The CDR3: CASSYSATPLVGYTF. CDR3 nucleotides: TGTGCCAGCAGTTACTCGGCGACCCCTCTTGTGGGCTACACCTTC.

V usage is TRBV29-1 and J usage is TRBJ1-1, with D tentatively TRBD1 (6 bases). The CDR3 has 12 amino acids. Germline values: CDR1 SQVTM, CDR2 ANQGSEA. V was shortened by 8 bases and J by 6 bases, with 16 bases between the two germline ends. CDR3 region: CSMGRGPAEAFF. In nucleotides, the CDR3 is TGCAGCATGGGGCGGGGGCCCGCTGAAGCTTTCTTT.

This chain uses TRBV6-2 or TRBV6-3 with TRBJ1-1; D ambiguous. The CDR3 covers 14 residues. Trimming stripped 6 bases from V and 4 bases from J, with 15 bases between. Per germline, CDR1 MNHEY and CDR2 SVGEGT. The CDR3 region has the DNA TGTGCCAGCAGCGAGTTGGGCTTGGGCACTGAAGCTTTCTTT. This sequence encodes CASSELGLGTEAFF.

Many counts were recorded for this clonotype. The chain recombines TRBV7-9 with TRBJ2-2; the D is unclear. Germline CDR1 SEHNR, CDR2 FQNEAQ (reference sequence). CDR3 length: 14 residues. Trimming left V 4 bases short and J 3 bases short, with 9 bases between. This chain's CDR3 is CASSSRTDTGELFF. CDR3 DNA: TGTGCCAGCAGCTCGCGGACGGACACCGGGGAGCTGTTTTTT.

As for this clonotype: This CDR3 fails to terminate in the conserved phenylalanine or tryptophan, so it likely reflects a read error. The rearrangement uses TRBV29-1 and TRBJ2-1; 10 nucleotides match TRBD2. The junction had 3 bases not matched to a gene; V was cut back by 4 bases and J by 6 bases. The germline V gene encodes CDR1 SQVTM and CDR2 ANQGSEA. The CDR3 runs to 13 residues. The chain's CDR3 is CSVGAGGRNEQFL. The CDR3 bases are TGCAGCGTTGGAGCGGGGGGGCGCAATGAGCAGTTCCTC.

This clonotype was seen at least ten times. This chain uses TRBV7-9 with TRBJ1-2; a weak D match, TRBD1 (6 bases). CDR1 is SEHNR and CDR2 is FQNEAQ in the germline V gene (reference sequence). The CDR3 is 16 residues long. V shed 2 bases and J shed 2 bases, with 15 bases lying between them. The CDR3 loop is CASSLLEGTSNYGYTF. The DNA for the CDR3 is TGTGCCAGCAGCTTACTGGAGGGGACATCCAACTATGGCTACACCTTC.